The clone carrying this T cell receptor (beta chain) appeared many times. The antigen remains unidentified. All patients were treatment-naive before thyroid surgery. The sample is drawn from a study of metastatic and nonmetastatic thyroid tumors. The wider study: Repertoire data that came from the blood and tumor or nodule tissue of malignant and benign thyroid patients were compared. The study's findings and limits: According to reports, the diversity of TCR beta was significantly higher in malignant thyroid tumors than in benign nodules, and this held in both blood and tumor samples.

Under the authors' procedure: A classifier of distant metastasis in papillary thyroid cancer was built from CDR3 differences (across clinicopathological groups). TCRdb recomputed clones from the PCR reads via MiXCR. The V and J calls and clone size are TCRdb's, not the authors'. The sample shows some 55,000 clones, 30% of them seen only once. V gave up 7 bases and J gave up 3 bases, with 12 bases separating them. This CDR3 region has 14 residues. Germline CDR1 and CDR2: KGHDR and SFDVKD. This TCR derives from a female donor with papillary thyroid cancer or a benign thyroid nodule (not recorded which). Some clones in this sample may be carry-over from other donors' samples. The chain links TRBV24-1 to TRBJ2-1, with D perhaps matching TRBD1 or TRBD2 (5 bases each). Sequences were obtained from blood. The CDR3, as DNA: TGTGCCACCAGGGAACGGGGCGGCTACAATGAGCAGTTCTTC. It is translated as CATRERGGYNEQFF.